This record looks at one T cell receptor (beta chain) sequence and its context. The junction had 12 bases not matched to a gene; V was cut back by 2 bases and J by 2 bases. There are 19 residues in the CDR3. Germline lookup yields CDR1 MGHRA and CDR2 YSYEKL. This sample was taken from a study of T cell responses to AZD1222 COVID-19 vaccine. This table comes from immunoSEQ multiplex PCR, and its TCRdb copy is limited to in-frame clones, with some not included. The table records about 130,000 clones, 88% of them present only once. This chain links TRBV4-1 with TRBJ2-3; 11 nucleotides match TRBD2. The sample in question was peripheral blood, obtained on day 0 of AZD1222 vaccination. The clonotype comes from an adult in good health. The CDR3 DNA reads TGCGCCAGCAGCCAACCGGGACTAGCGGTGGCGGGGGACACAGATACGCAGTATTTT. Protein sequence: CASSQPGLAVAGDTDTQYF.